This is a list of T cell receptor beta chains from one sample in a study of beta chain features in type 1 diabetes. Generated by immunoSEQ multiplex PCR, the TCRdb table keeps only in-frame clones and is missing some. The sample includes hundreds of thousands of clones, roughly 15% of them seen just once. The material sequenced was naive CD4+ T cells from blood. These receptors were obtained from a young man in good health. Both conserved end residues are part of each CDR3. A D gene is named only where the DNA matches it firmly. For some rows the clone size is stated as once, few or many, or as a class when expanded; others skip it.

clone_size	v_call	d_call	j_call	cdr3_aa	cdr3_nt
NA	TRBV14	TRBD1	TRBJ2-7	CASSPALTGRYEQYF	TGTGCCAGCAGCCCAGCTCTGACAGGGCGATACGAGCAGTACTTC
once	TRBV19	TRBD1	TRBJ2-7	CASSKQGALGEQYF	TGTGCCAGTAGTAAACAGGGGGCGTTAGGCGAGCAGTACTTC
few	TRBV10-3	NA	TRBJ1-3	CAISLQGMENTIYF	TGTGCCATCAGTCTACAGGGAATGGAAAACACCATATATTTT
NA	TRBV15	TRBD2	TRBJ2-5	CATRKRLAGATQETQYF	TGTGCCACCAGAAAGAGACTAGCGGGCGCAACCCAAGAGACCCAGTACTTC
NA	TRBV6-5	NA	TRBJ2-7	CASSYDGTYSSYEQYF	TGTGCCAGCAGTTACGACGGGACCTATAGCTCCTACGAGCAGTACTTC
NA	TRBV6-5	NA	TRBJ2-1	CASRRTSGANEQFF	TGTGCCAGCAGGCGGACTTCGGGGGCCAATGAGCAGTTCTTC
few	TRBV20-1	NA	TRBJ1-2	CSAPGTPGYTF	TGCAGTGCTCCCGGGACACCCGGCTACACCTTC
NA	TRBV4-2	TRBD1	TRBJ1-5	CASSLLGDRNNQPQHF	TGTGCCAGCAGCCTCCTCGGGGACAGGAACAATCAGCCCCAGCATTTT
few	TRBV9	TRBD1	TRBJ1-4	CASSGPGQTPNEKLFF	TGTGCCAGCAGCGGCCCGGGACAGACCCCTAATGAAAAACTGTTTTTT
NA	TRBV25-1	TRBD2	TRBJ2-7	CASSEFTTGGYEQYF	TGTGCCAGCAGTGAATTTACAACGGGAGGGTACGAGCAGTACTTC
NA	TRBV21-1	NA	TRBJ1-2	CASSKPLRGTNYGYTF	TGTGCCAGCAGCAAGCCCCTCAGGGGAACTAACTATGGCTACACCTTC
few	TRBV5-4	NA	TRBJ1-1	CASSLPTVNTEAFF	TGTGCCAGCAGCTTACCTACAGTGAACACTGAAGCTTTCTTT
few	TRBV18	NA	TRBJ2-3	CASSPLSTDTQYF	TGTGCCAGCTCACCTCTTAGCACAGATACGCAGTATTTT
NA	TRBV28	NA	TRBJ2-1	CASSFRGVGIKQSEQFF	TGTGCCAGCAGTTTTAGAGGGGTGGGAATAAAACAATCTGAGCAGTTCTTC
few	TRBV4-1	NA	TRBJ2-7	CASSQESGRNYEQYF	TGCGCCAGCAGCCAAGAATCGGGACGCAACTACGAGCAGTACTTC
NA	TRBV7-9	NA	TRBJ1-2	CASIPLGANYGYTF	TGTGCCAGCATCCCTCTCGGGGCTAACTATGGCTACACCTTC
NA	TRBV7-3	NA	TRBJ2-2	CASRFSSIAAGELFF	TGTGCCAGCAGATTTTCCTCAATAGCAGCCGGGGAGCTGTTTTTT
few	TRBV7-3	TRBD1	TRBJ2-7	CASSLTGGHGEQYF	TGTGCCAGCAGCTTAACAGGGGGCCACGGGGAGCAGTACTTC
once	TRBV4-3	TRBD1	TRBJ1-2	CASSQETGVDGGYTF	TGCGCCAGCAGCCAAGAAACAGGGGTGGATGGAGGCTACACCTTC
NA	TRBV10-3	TRBD1	TRBJ2-1	CAISGGTGGDYNEQFF	TGTGCCATCAGTGGCGGGACAGGGGGCGACTACAATGAGCAGTTCTTC